The rows below give T cell receptor beta chains drawn from one sample of a study of T-cell memory formation after mild COVID-19. TCRdb fed the 5' RACE reads into MiXCR, producing one record per CDR3 protein. In the table there are roughly 150,000 distinct CDR3 sequences, less than 25% of which are singletons. Specimen: PBMCs or a T cell subset sorted from them (not recorded which). The receptors were gathered from an adult woman who had mild COVID-19 (a few samples of this study predate the infection). Cell type and time point are not known. CDR3s include the opening cysteine and the closing phenylalanine or tryptophan. The D gene is left open where the match is weak. Some rows have no size entry. The others give once, few or many, or a class for an expanded clone.

J,V,size,D,DNA,CDR3
TRBJ2-1,TRBV12-3/TRBV12-4,NA,NA,TGTGCCAGCAGTTATTTACTAGATATCGCCAATGAGCAGTTCTTC,CASSYLLDIANEQFF
TRBJ2-7,TRBV5-1,NA,TRBD2,TGCGCCAGCAGCTTGAGTTCGTCTAGCGGGAGACACGAGCAGTACTTC,CASSLSSSSGRHEQYF
TRBJ2-3,TRBV5-1,NA,NA,TGCGCCAGTCATCCTGGGATGGGGAGTTCATATACGCAGTATTTT,CASHPGMGSSYTQYF
TRBJ2-1,TRBV14,NA,TRBD1,TGTGCCAGCAGCCGGGACAGGGACATTTACAATGAGCAGTTCTTC,CASSRDRDIYNEQFF
TRBJ2-5,TRBV7-9,NA,NA,TGTGCCAGCAGCAGACCTCAAGAGACCCAGTACTTC,CASSRPQETQYF
TRBJ2-4,TRBV7-9,many,TRBD1,TGTGCCAGCAGCCCTGAGCTTAACCGGGACAGAAACATTCAGTACTTC,CASSPELNRDRNIQYF
TRBJ2-2,TRBV4-3,NA,TRBD2,TGCGCCAGCAGCCAAGCCAGCGGGACCGGCACCGGGGAGCTGTTTTTT,CASSQASGTGTGELFF
TRBJ2-7,TRBV7-6,few,NA,TGTGCCAGCAGCCCCACGGAGGACGAGCAGTACTTC,CASSPTEDEQYF
TRBJ2-1,TRBV7-4,NA,NA,TGTGCCAGCAGCCCCGAGAATGTGCGAGCCAATGAGCAGTTCTTC,CASSPENVRANEQFF
TRBJ2-3,TRBV6-6,NA,TRBD2,TGTGCCAGCAGTTACTCGGGACTAGCGGGAGGTTTCTACACAGATACGCAGTATTTT,CASSYSGLAGGFYTDTQYF
TRBJ2-3,TRBV9,NA,NA,TGTGCCAGCAGCGTAGGCGTTGAAGGGACAGATACGCAGTATTTT,CASSVGVEGTDTQYF
TRBJ2-1,TRBV15,NA,NA,TGTGCCACCAGCTCTCGGTTGGGAAATGAGCAGTTCTTC,CATSSRLGNEQFF
TRBJ2-1,TRBV12-3/TRBV12-4,NA,TRBD2,TGTGCCATCGGGACTAGCGAGAACCCTAGGGAGCAGTTCTTC,CAIGTSENPREQFF
TRBJ2-7,TRBV6-5,NA,TRBD1,TGTGCCAGCAGTTACCCTGGACAGGGCGGCTACGAGCAGTACTTC,CASSYPGQGGYEQYF
TRBJ1-2,TRBV5-1,NA,TRBD1,TGCGCCAGCAGCTGGACAGGGGTCGGAAATAATGGCTACACCTTC,CASSWTGVGNNGYTF
TRBJ1-2,TRBV20-1,few,NA,TGCAGTGCCTGGGCCCCTGGGGCTAACTATGGCTACACCTTC,CSAWAPGANYGYTF
TRBJ2-1,TRBV20-1,few,TRBD2,TGCAGTGTTGGCCGAGGGGTAGCGGGGGACTACAATGAGCAGTTCTTC,CSVGRGVAGDYNEQFF
TRBJ2-1,TRBV24-1,few,TRBD2,TGTGCCACCAGTGATTCATACGGACTAGCGGCGGATGAGCAGTTCTTC,CATSDSYGLAADEQFF
TRBJ1-2,TRBV21-1,NA,NA,TGTGCCAGCAGCAAAGTTCGGGAAAACTATGGCTACACCTTC,CASSKVRENYGYTF
TRBJ1-1,TRBV30,few,NA,TGTGCCTGGAGTGCCAGGGCTGAAGCTTTCTTT,CAWSARAEAFF
TRBJ2-3,TRBV11-2,NA,NA,TGTGCCAGCGTCCGGGACGGCACAGATACGCAGTATTTT,CASVRDGTDTQYF
TRBJ2-3,TRBV7-9,few,NA,TGTGCCAGCAGCACCAACCCCCAGCTAGCGTCCCCCACAGATACGCAGTATTTT,CASSTNPQLASPTDTQYF
TRBJ2-1,TRBV20-1,NA,NA,TGCAGTGCTAGTGAGGCGGGGCCGAGCTCCTACAATGAGCAGTTCTTC,CSASEAGPSSYNEQFF
TRBJ2-1,TRBV6-1,NA,NA,TGTGCCAGCAGTGAAGGCGTCAGCAATGAGCAGTTCTTC,CASSEGVSNEQFF
TRBJ1-1,TRBV25-1,few,NA,TGTGCCAGCAGTGAGTGGGACACTGAAGCTTTCTTT,CASSEWDTEAFF
TRBJ1-2,TRBV21-1,once,NA,TGTGCCATGGGGGGGGGCCCTGTACCCTCGGGCTACACCTTC,CAMGGGPVPSGYTF
TRBJ2-5,TRBV7-9,NA,NA,TGTGCCAGCAGTCCACCAGGGCAAGAGACCCAGTACTTC,CASSPPGQETQYF
TRBJ2-1,TRBV9,NA,NA,TGTGCCAGCACTTCCCCACCCGAGGATGAGCAGTTCTTC,CASTSPPEDEQFF
TRBJ2-2,TRBV6-5,few,NA,TGTGCCAGCAGTCCCCACACCGGGGAGCTGTTTTTT,CASSPHTGELFF
TRBJ1-1,TRBV4-1,NA,NA,TGCGCCAGCAGCCAAGTCGCGTCCTTGGGGGGGAACACTGAAGCTTTCTTT,CASSQVASLGGNTEAFF
TRBJ2-2,TRBV9,few,TRBD2,TGTGCCAGCAGCGCCCGGACTAGCGCAACCGGGGAGCTGTTTTTT,CASSARTSATGELFF
TRBJ1-2,TRBV25-1,NA,NA,TGTGCCAGCAGTGAATTTGGCCGAAAGGATGGCTACACCTTC,CASSEFGRKDGYTF
TRBJ1-1,TRBV6-1,few,NA,TGTGCCAGCAGTGAACACCCTTGGGAAGCTTTCTTT,CASSEHPWEAFF
TRBJ2-5,TRBV3-1,NA,NA,TGTGCCAGCAGCGGTCGGGACTTGGGGGGAGAGACCCAGTACTTC,CASSGRDLGGETQYF
TRBJ2-5,TRBV29-1,NA,TRBD2,TGCAGCGTTGAAGCCCAAAACGGGCTAGCGGGGGCCACGGGGGAGACCCAGTACTTC,CSVEAQNGLAGATGETQYF
TRBJ2-7,TRBV12-3/TRBV12-4,NA,NA,TGTGCCAGCACTATGGGGCTAAGGGGCTCCTACGAGCAGTACTTC,CASTMGLRGSYEQYF
TRBJ1-1,TRBV7-9,few,NA,TGTGCCAGCAGCTTACCCGGGACACCGAACACTGAAGCTTTCTTT,CASSLPGTPNTEAFF
TRBJ2-1,TRBV20-1,few,TRBD2,TGCAGTGCTAGAGCTTTCCTGGAATCTAGCGGGAGGAGATACAATGAGCAGTTCTTC,CSARAFLESSGRRYNEQFF
TRBJ1-5,TRBV7-9,NA,NA,TGTGCCAGCAGCTTAGAAGGAGCCAATCAGCCCCAGCATTTT,CASSLEGANQPQHF
TRBJ2-5,TRBV6-5,NA,TRBD2,TGTGCCAGCAGTAGCCTAGCGGGGGAAGAGACCCAGTACTTC,CASSSLAGEETQYF
TRBJ2-5,TRBV20-1,few,NA,TGCAGTGCTTGCCTCGGGGGACCGGACAGATGTATCGAGACCCAGTACTTC,CSACLGGPDRCIETQYF
TRBJ2-5,TRBV7-2,NA,TRBD1,TGTGCCAGCGGGGGACGGACAGGGACGGGGAACTCCCAGTACTTC,CASGGRTGTGNSQYF
TRBJ2-4,TRBV6-5,NA,NA,TGTGCCACGGTGTCCGGAGTCATTCAGTACTTC,CATVSGVIQYF
TRBJ1-1,TRBV6-2/TRBV6-3,NA,NA,TGTGCCAGCAGTTACGGACGGACAAACACTGAAGCTTTCTTT,CASSYGRTNTEAFF